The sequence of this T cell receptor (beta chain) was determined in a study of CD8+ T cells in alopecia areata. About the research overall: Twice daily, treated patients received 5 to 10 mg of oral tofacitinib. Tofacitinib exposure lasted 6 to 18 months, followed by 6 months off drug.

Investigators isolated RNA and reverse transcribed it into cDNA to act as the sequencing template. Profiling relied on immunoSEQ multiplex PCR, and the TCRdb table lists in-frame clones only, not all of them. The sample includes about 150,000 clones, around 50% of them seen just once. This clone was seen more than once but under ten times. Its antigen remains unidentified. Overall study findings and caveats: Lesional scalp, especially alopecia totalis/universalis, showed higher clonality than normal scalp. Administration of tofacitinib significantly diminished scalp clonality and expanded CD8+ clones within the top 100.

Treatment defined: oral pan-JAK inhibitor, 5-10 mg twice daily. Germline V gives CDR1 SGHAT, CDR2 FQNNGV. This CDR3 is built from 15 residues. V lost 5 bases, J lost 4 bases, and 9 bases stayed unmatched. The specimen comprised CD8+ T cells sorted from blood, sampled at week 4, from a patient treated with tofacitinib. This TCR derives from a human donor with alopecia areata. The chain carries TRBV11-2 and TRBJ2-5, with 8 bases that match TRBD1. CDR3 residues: CASSGPTGVGETQYF. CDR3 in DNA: TGTGCCAGCAGCGGCCCGACAGGGGTTGGAGAGACCCAGTACTTC.